The 30 T cell receptor beta chains listed next were all sequenced from one sample in a study of shared clonotypes between healthy human individuals. Data came from immunoSEQ multiplex PCR; TCRdb stores just in-frame clones and leaves some out. The data contain roughly 2,500,000 clones, 93% of them seen just once; the ten biggest clones take up about 0.39%. The source material was naive CD4+ T cells from PBMCs. Subset: CD45RA+ positively selected. Receptors originate from a man between 18 and 35 years old in good health. Some clones in this sample may be carry-over from other donors' samples.

V usage is TRBV19 and J usage is TRBJ2-1, with D perhaps TRBD1 (5 bases). V lost 6 bases, J lost 5 bases, and 14 bases lay in between. Per germline, CDR1 LNHDA and CDR2 SQIVND (reference sequence). The CDR3 contains 14 residues. This chain's CDR3 is CASRPWTSNNEQFF. The CDR3, as DNA: TGTGCCAGTAGGCCTTGGACATCAAACAATGAGCAGTTCTTC.

This clone was detected once. This sequence joins TRBV5-1 and TRBJ2-7; 12 bases match TRBD2. This CDR3 comprises 17 residues. Per germline, CDR1 SGHRS and CDR2 YFSETQ. With 3 bases clipped from V and 0 bases from J, the junction kept 7 bases outside the gene matches. CDR3 DNA: TGCGCCAGCAGCTCGGGGACTAGCGGGTACAGCTCCTACGAGCAGTACTTC. It yields the protein CASSSGTSGYSSYEQYF.

With regard to this clone: Other DNA sequences from this sample encode an identical CDR3 as well. The chain employs TRBV6-6 and TRBJ2-5, with no clear D. Germline V gene lookup returns CDR1 MNHNY and CDR2 SVGAGI (reference sequence). The CDR3 totals 12 residues. V lost 0 bases and J lost 5, with 4 bases in between. The CDR3 DNA follows: TGTGCCAGCAGTTACTCGACTGAGACCCAGTACTTC. This sequence encodes CASSYSTETQYF.

This clone was recorded only once. The V call is TRBV7-6, the J call TRBJ2-6; 8 nucleotides line up with TRBD1. Germline CDR1 and CDR2: SGHVS and FNYEAQ. The CDR3 extends over 19 amino acids. V gave up 3 bases and J gave up 0 bases; unmatched junction bases: 10. The CDR3 DNA reads as TGTGCCAGCAGCTTCTTAGGACAGGGTTCCTCCTCTGGGGCCAACGTCCTGACTTTC. Translated: CASSFLGQGSSSGANVLTF.

CDR3 coding DNA: TGTGCCAGCAGCCCGCTATACCACACCGGGGAGCTGTTTTTT. This gives the protein CASSPLYHTGELFF. The V call is TRBV7-7, the J call TRBJ2-2; D gene uncertain. This CDR3 comprises 14 residues. V lost 5 bases and J 3 bases, leaving 10 bases between the germline ends. Germline V gene lookup returns CDR1 SSHAT and CDR2 FNYEAQ (reference sequence).

V is TRBV7-9 and J is TRBJ2-3; 7 bases are shared with TRBD2. This CDR3 region has 15 residues. V was clipped by 4 bases and J by 4 bases; unmatched bases: 8. Germline V gene sequence: CDR1 SEHNR, CDR2 FQNEAQ (reference sequence). The CDR3 here is CASSWWEGGADTQYF. The CDR3 DNA is TGTGCCAGCAGCTGGTGGGAGGGAGGCGCAGATACGCAGTATTTT.

The rearrangement links TRBV28 to TRBJ2-5; D not certain. The V and J ends lost 3 bases and 5 bases respectively, with 10 bases between them. CDR1 and CDR2 from the germline V gene are MDHEN and SYDVKM. The CDR3 runs 13 residues. CDR3 nucleotide sequence: TGTGCCAGCAGTTTGGCACCGAGGGAGACCCAGTACTTC. Residues: CASSLAPRETQYF.

This clone was recorded a few times. The chain recombines TRBV7-2 with TRBJ1-1; possible D gene TRBD1, 5 bases. Germline CDR1 is SGHTA and CDR2 is FQGNSA. V was shortened by 1 base and J by 8 bases, with 11 bases between the two germline ends. The CDR3 consists of 13 residues. For the CDR3, the DNA is TGTGCCAGCAGCTTAGTTCGGGACTTCGAAGCTTTCTTT. Residues: CASSLVRDFEAFF.

This clone was detected only once. The V gene is TRBV10-1, the J gene TRBJ1-1, with 11 bases identical to TRBD1. Germline trimming cut 6 bases from V and 5 bases from J; bases unmatched to any gene: 2. The CDR3 sequence is 13 residues long. Germline V CDR1 and CDR2: WNHNN, SYGVQD (reference sequence). Written as DNA, the CDR3 is TGCGCCAGCAGGGGACAGGGGGAGACTGAAGCTTTCTTT. Its translation is CASRGQGETEAFF.

This clone appeared a single time. The CDR3, as DNA: TGTGCCAGCTCATCGCGAAAGGGATCCAATCGGGCTAGCGGTCAAGAGACCCAGTACTTC. This codes for CASSSRKGSNRASGQETQYF. The chain is built from TRBV18 and TRBJ2-5, with TRBD2 matching over 7 bases. Germline V lookup: CDR1 KGHSH, CDR2 LQKENI. With V trimmed by 5 bases and J by 2 bases, 23 bases remained unmatched. This CDR3 comprises 20 residues. The full variable domain, in which reference TRBV18 and TRBJ2-5 provide the parts outside the CDR3, is NAGVMQNPRHLVRRRGQEARLRCSPMKGHSHVYWYRQLPEEGLKFMVYLQKENIIDESGMPKERFSAEFPKEGPSILRIQQVVRGDSAAYFCASSSRKGSNRASGQETQYFGPGTRLLVL.

The chain combines TRBV29-1 with TRBJ2-3; 9 positions match TRBD2. V dropped 4 bases and J dropped 4; count of bases not matched to a gene: 9. The CDR3 runs 15 residues. In germline, CDR1 is SQVTM, CDR2 ANQGSEA. CDR3 sequence reads: CSVVRGSGSADTQYF. CDR3 in DNA: TGCAGCGTTGTCCGGGGTAGCGGGAGTGCAGATACGCAGTATTTT.

CDR3 residues: CASSLPPPRDNEQFF. The CDR3 DNA follows: TGTGCCAGCAGTTTACCCCCACCGCGGGACAATGAGCAGTTCTTC. This chain links TRBV28 with TRBJ2-1; D might be TRBD2 (5 bases). The CDR3 totals 15 residues. Looked up from germline, CDR1 is MDHEN and CDR2 is SYDVKM. The ends were cut back, 2 bases at V and 5 bases at J, with 13 bases in the middle. The whole variable domain, remainder taken from reference TRBV28 and TRBJ2-1, is DVKVTQSSRYLVKRTGEKVFLECVQDMDHENMFWYRQDPGLGLRLIYFSYDVKMKEKGDIPEGYSVSREKKERFSLILESASTNQTSMYLCASSLPPPRDNEQFFGPGTRLTVL.

The chain carries TRBV5-4 and TRBJ2-5; 7 bases are a match to TRBD1. Germline V lookup: CDR1 SGHNT, CDR2 YYREEE (reference sequence). The length of the CDR3 is 15 residues. V trimming: 4 bases; J trimming: 4 bases; junction bases outside the gene matches: 10. In nucleotides, the CDR3 is TGTGCCAGCAGCACTCGACAGGGCTACACAGAGACCCAGTACTTC. Its translation: CASSTRQGYTETQYF.

This sequence joins TRBV14 and TRBJ2-7; the D gene could be TRBD1 or TRBD2 (5 bases each). V shed 2 bases and J shed 1 base, with 12 bases lying between them. The CDR3 contains 15 residues. Germline V lookup: CDR1 SGHDN, CDR2 FVKESK. Written as DNA, the CDR3 is TGTGCCAGCAGCCAACAGGGTAGAGGGTCCTACGAGCAGTACTTC. Translated: CASSQQGRGSYEQYF.

This clone was found once. This sequence joins TRBV2 and TRBJ1-1; D unclear. The CDR3 runs to 14 residues. From germline, CDR1 is SNHLY and CDR2 FYNNEI. The V end lost 10 bases, the J end lost 5 bases, and 20 bases lay between the germline ends. This CDR3 is CATNAPQRGTEAFF. CDR3 DNA sequence: TGTGCCACCAACGCCCCCCAGAGAGGGACTGAAGCTTTCTTT.

The chain couples TRBV28 to TRBJ2-7, with D uncertain. Germline CDR1 and CDR2: MDHEN and SYDVKM. The CDR3 contains 13 residues. Deletions cut 4 bases from V and 2 bases from J, with 9 bases between. The CDR3 nucleotides read TGTGCCAGCAGTTCCCAGGATCCCTACGAGCAGTACTTC. Protein sequence: CASSSQDPYEQYF. Complete variable domain (other parts from reference TRBV28 and TRBJ2-7): DVKVTQSSRYLVKRTGEKVFLECVQDMDHENMFWYRQDPGLGLRLIYFSYDVKMKEKGDIPEGYSVSREKKERFSLILESASTNQTSMYLCASSSQDPYEQYFGPGTRLTVT.

The rearrangement uses TRBV5-6 and TRBJ2-5; 8 positions match TRBD1. CDR1 is SGHDT and CDR2 is YYEEEE in the germline V gene. The CDR3 totals 15 residues. Trimming removed 4 bases from V and 5 bases from J; junction bases left unmatched: 10. The CDR3 reads CASSPMTGERETQYF. For the CDR3, the DNA is TGTGCCAGCAGCCCTATGACAGGGGAGCGCGAGACCCAGTACTTC.

The CDR3 region has the DNA TGCAGCGTGAGGGGACAGGGTGACCACGAGCAGTACTTC. Protein: CSVRGQGDHEQYF. This chain connects TRBV29-1 to TRBJ2-7; 9 bases are shared with TRBD1. From germline, CDR1 is SQVTM and CDR2 ANQGSEA. This CDR3 has 13 amino acids. The V and J ends lost 6 bases and 5 bases, in that order; junction bases with no gene match: 8.

This chain connects TRBV18 to TRBJ2-7; D gene uncertain. The V gene's germline CDR1 is KGHSH and CDR2 LQKENI. The V gene lost 2 bases and the J gene lost 0 bases, with 8 bases spanning the gap. The CDR3 is 14 amino acids. In DNA, the CDR3 is TGTGCCAGCTCACCAGCTGTGACCTCCTACGAGCAGTACTTC. It translates to CASSPAVTSYEQYF.

The rearrangement joins TRBV7-2 to TRBJ2-4, with 7 bases lining up with TRBD1. CDR1 SGHTA and CDR2 FQGNSA come from the germline V gene. The CDR3 extends over 19 amino acids. V dropped 1 base and J dropped 1; count of bases not matched to a gene: 13. DNA of the CDR3: TGTGCCAGCAGCTTAGAGGCGAGACAGGGAAAGTTGGCCAAAAACATTCAGTACTTC. Translated, it gives CASSLEARQGKLAKNIQYF.

This chain connects TRBV7-3 to TRBJ2-7, with a weak D call TRBD2 (5 bases). V shed 5 bases and J shed 4 bases, with 18 bases lying between them. CDR1 and CDR2 (germline): SGHTA, FQGTGA. This CDR3 has 15 residues. CDR3 DNA: TGTGCCAGCAGCCCCTCCGAGGGTCGAAGGTACGAGCAGTACTTC. Translated, it gives CASSPSEGRRYEQYF.

The V gene is TRBV7-2, the J gene TRBJ2-1; 11 nucleotides align to TRBD1. The junction had 11 bases not matched to a gene; V was cut back by 1 base and J by 12 bases. Germline V gene sequence: CDR1 SGHTA, CDR2 FQGNSA. This CDR3 spans 16 amino acids. The CDR3 spells CASSLGWGDRGKWQFF. The CDR3 region has the DNA TGTGCCAGCAGCTTAGGATGGGGGGACAGGGGGAAGTGGCAGTTCTTC.

CDR3: CASSETTGEQFF. The CDR3 DNA follows: TGTGCCAGCAGTGAAACGACTGGTGAGCAGTTCTTC. This sequence joins TRBV6-1 and TRBJ2-1; D is uncertain. The CDR3 sequence is 12 residues long. V lost 2 bases, J lost 9 bases, and 8 bases lay in between. CDR1 is MNHNS and CDR2 is SASEGT in the germline V gene.

This sequence joins TRBV5-1 and TRBJ1-1; D gene uncertain. CDR1 and CDR2 from the germline V gene are SGHRS and YFSETQ. Trimming removed 3 bases at V and 5 bases at J, with 17 bases between. CDR3 length: 15 residues. CDR3 bases: TGCGCCAGCAGCTGGGGAAGGGTGGGGATTACTGAAGCTTTCTTT. Translating it yields CASSWGRVGITEAFF.

The rearrangement joins TRBV10-3 to TRBJ1-5, with 8 positions matching TRBD1. There are 14 residues in the CDR3. V lost 10 bases, J lost 4 bases, and 9 bases stayed unmatched. Per the germline V gene, CDR1 is ENHRY and CDR2 is SYGVKD. The CDR3 DNA reads TGTGCCACCCAGGACAGGGTAGCAAATCAGCCCCAGCATTTT. Its protein product is CATQDRVANQPQHF.

For this clone: The sample contains more than one DNA sequence encoding this CDR3. J is TRBJ2-3 and V is TRBV5-1, with 9 bases aligning to TRBD1. V lost 0 bases to trimming and J lost 3 bases; unmatched junction nucleotides: 2. CDR3 length: 15 amino acids. Germline CDR1 is SGHRS and CDR2 is YFSETQ. CDR3 in amino acids: CASSLVGTGTDTQYF. The CDR3 DNA sequence: TGCGCCAGCAGCTTGGTAGGGACAGGGACAGATACGCAGTATTTT.

The sample holds one count of this clone. The V gene is TRBV18, the J gene TRBJ2-7, with a weak D call TRBD1 (6 bases). This CDR3 is 15 amino acids long. Trimming stripped 4 bases from V and 0 bases from J, with 13 bases between. Per the germline V gene, CDR1 is KGHSH and CDR2 is LQKENI. In nucleotides, the CDR3 is TGTGCCAGCTCACTTAACAGGGCCTACTCCTACGAGCAGTACTTC. Translated, it gives CASSLNRAYSYEQYF.

This chain links TRBV2 with TRBJ2-5, with 8 bases fitting TRBD1. The CDR3 spans 14 residues. V lost 4 bases and J lost 4; bases outside the gene matches: 5. Germline V gene lookup returns CDR1 SNHLY and CDR2 FYNNEI. For the CDR3, the DNA is TGTGCCAGCAGTGGGGGGACAGGTTCAGAGACCCAGTACTTC. Its protein product is CASSGGTGSETQYF.

The J gene is TRBJ1-6, the V gene TRBV7-2, with a tentative D call TRBD1 (6 bases). The V end was cut by 3 bases, the J end by 14 bases, with 20 bases between. The CDR3 has 15 residues. The germline V gene has CDR1 SGHTA and CDR2 FQGNSA. The CDR3 nucleotides are TGTGCCAGCAGCTTGGGGGCAGGAGCAAGGGAGGCCCTCCACTTT. Its protein is CASSLGAGAREALHF. The full variable domain, rest sourced from reference TRBV7-2 and TRBJ1-6, is GAGVSQSPSNKVTEKGKDVELRCDPISGHTALYWYRQSLGQGLEFLIYFQGNSAPDKSGLPSDRFSAERTGGSVSTLTIQRTQQEDSAVYLCASSLGAGAREALHFGNGTRLTVT.

Here the CDR3 reads CASSTPGTGASNTEAFF. The DNA for the CDR3 is TGTGCCAGCAGTACCCCCGGGACAGGGGCCTCGAACACTGAAGCTTTCTTT. The chain uses TRBV28 and TRBJ1-1, with 10 bases lining up with TRBD1. The V gene's germline CDR1 is MDHEN and CDR2 SYDVKM. The CDR3 totals 17 residues. After removal of 5 bases from V and 1 base from J, the junction contained 10 bases not matched to a gene. The full variable domain, its missing parts supplied by reference TRBV28 and TRBJ1-1, is DVKVTQSSRYLVKRTGEKVFLECVQDMDHENMFWYRQDPGLGLRLIYFSYDVKMKEKGDIPEGYSVSREKKERFSLILESASTNQTSMYLCASSTPGTGASNTEAFFGQGTRLTVV.